This T cell receptor (beta chain) stems from a study of T cells in Graves' hyperthyroidism and ophthalmopathy. Study observations and caveats: Before onset, by a median of approximately 6.8 months, the model predicted ophthalmopathy.

Germline assignment: CDR1 MDHEN and CDR2 SYDVKM. Trimming left V 11 bases short and J 1 base short, with 8 bases between. There are 12 residues in the CDR3. This clonotype was observed at least ten times. Its specificity is unknown. Template material for amplifying TCR beta CDR3 regions consisted of RNA transcripts. HTBI primers were used for first-round RT-PCR of the TCR CDR3. MiXCR, run by TCRdb on the multiplex PCR reads, gives a single entry per CDR3 protein. The sample shows 300,000 to 400,000 distinct CDR3 sequences, approximately 14% of them seen only once. The sequence came from a woman between 25 and 40 years old with Graves' ophthalmopathy. The sample comprised blood. This chain joins TRBV28 and TRBJ2-2; weak D call: TRBD1 (6 bases). DNA of the CDR3: TGTGCCGGGGGCTTGAACACCGGGGAGCTGTTTTTT. Its translation: CAGGLNTGELFF.